This T cell receptor beta chain was sequenced in a study of response to subunit inactivated influenza vaccine. The V segment lost 8 bases and the J segment 6 bases; nucleotides outside the gene matches: 7. The V gene's germline CDR1 is ENHRY and CDR2 SYGVKD. The length of the CDR3 is 13 residues. TCRdb independently ran MiXCR on the RT-PCR reads; one entry per CDR3 protein. Of hundreds of thousands of distinct CDR3 sequences listed, 6.5% to 8% were seen once; the top ten hold about an eighth. This clonotype has more than one count but fewer than ten. Its antigen is still unknown. Points from the study as a whole: That few new T cells are recruited by each seasonal influenza vaccination was the authors' suggestion.

The receptor was derived from a man aged 45-69 years who received an inactivated influenza vaccine. The gene calls are TRBV10-3 and TRBJ2-1; the match to TRBD1 covers 7 bases. Source: PBMCs from blood, taken roughly 24 months after vaccination. The CDR3 sequence is CAIQTGQSNEQFF. In nucleotides, the CDR3 is TGTGCCATCCAAACGGGACAGAGCAATGAGCAGTTCTTC.